A selection of T cell receptor beta chains follows, all from one sample in a study of tumor and adjacent non-tumor tissue in lung cancer. TCRdb itself ran the multiplex PCR reads through MiXCR, one entry per CDR3 protein. This sample has 75,000 to 95,000 distinct CDR3 sequences, with roughly 72% found just once. The sample consisted of lung tumor tissue. These receptors were taken from a woman aged 40 to 50 with non-small cell lung cancer. Both conserved end residues are part of each CDR3. Fields, in order: J gene, clone size, D gene, V gene, CDR3 DNA, CDR3 protein. D genes are given only for firm matches. For some rows the clone size is stated as once, few or many, or as a class when expanded; others skip it.

J gene: TRBJ1-2; clone size: once; D gene: -; V gene: TRBV28; CDR3 DNA: TGTGCCAGCAGTTTATTTGGCCGGGGCCACTATGCCTGCACCTTC; CDR3 protein: CASSLFGRGHYACTF
J gene: TRBJ1-1; clone size: -; D gene: -; V gene: TRBV6-5; CDR3 DNA: TGTGCCAGCAGATATGACAGTCACAACACTGAAGCTTTCTTT; CDR3 protein: CASRYDSHNTEAFF
J gene: TRBJ2-2; clone size: -; D gene: -; V gene: TRBV4-2; CDR3 DNA: TGTGTAAGCAGCCAAGGTTTCAGCAACACCGGGGAACTGTTTTTT; CDR3 protein: CVSSQGFSNTGELFF
J gene: TRBJ1-1; clone size: many; D gene: TRBD1; V gene: TRBV6-1; CDR3 DNA: TGTGCCAGCAACGATGGACAGGGGATCGAAGCTTTCTTT; CDR3 protein: CASNDGQGIEAFF
J gene: TRBJ2-3; clone size: many; D gene: -; V gene: TRBV4-1; CDR3 DNA: TGCGCCAGCAGCATGGACGGCACAGATACGCAGTATTTT; CDR3 protein: CASSMDGTDTQYF
J gene: TRBJ2-2; clone size: many; D gene: -; V gene: TRBV29-1; CDR3 DNA: TGCAGCGTTGTGTTTGGGATCACCGGGGAGCTGTTTTTT; CDR3 protein: CSVVFGITGELFF
J gene: TRBJ2-7; clone size: -; D gene: -; V gene: TRBV28; CDR3 DNA: TGTATCAGCAGGGGCCTTCGATACTCCCTATCTACCTACAAGCAGTACTTC; CDR3 protein: CISRGLRYSLSTYKQYF
J gene: TRBJ2-2; clone size: -; D gene: -; V gene: TRBV12-3/TRBV12-4; CDR3 DNA: TGTGTTAGCAGTCCGACAGCGAACACCGGGGAGCTGTTTTTT; CDR3 protein: CVSSPTANTGELFF
J gene: TRBJ2-1; clone size: many; D gene: -; V gene: TRBV10-3; CDR3 DNA: TGTGCCATCAGCGACGACTCCGGTCGCCAGCAGTTCTTC; CDR3 protein: CAISDDSGRQQFF
J gene: TRBJ1-6; clone size: -; D gene: TRBD1; V gene: TRBV9; CDR3 DNA: TGTGCCAGCAGCACCAGGGGGGGGAATAATTCACCCCTCCACTTT; CDR3 protein: CASSTRGGNNSPLHF
J gene: TRBJ1-5; clone size: -; D gene: -; V gene: TRBV6-1; CDR3 DNA: TGTGCCAGCAGCCGTGGAGGGGCCTCGGATCAGCCACAGCATTTT; CDR3 protein: CASSRGGASDQPQHF
J gene: TRBJ2-1; clone size: many; D gene: TRBD2; V gene: TRBV30; CDR3 DNA: TGTGCCTGGACACGGGGGGGCAGTGAGCAGTTCTTC; CDR3 protein: CAWTRGGSEQFF
J gene: TRBJ2-7; clone size: many; D gene: -; V gene: TRBV4-1; CDR3 DNA: TGCGCCAGCAGCCAAGGTAGTCGGGGACCCGAGCAGTACTTC; CDR3 protein: CASSQGSRGPEQYF
J gene: TRBJ1-1; clone size: many; D gene: -; V gene: TRBV5-8; CDR3 DNA: TGTGCCAGCAGTCTTGTGGGGCGCGGAGCTTTCTTT; CDR3 protein: CASSLVGRGAFF
J gene: TRBJ1-5; clone size: once; D gene: -; V gene: TRBV7-9; CDR3 DNA: TGTGCCAGCAGCCCAAGTGGGATGGTTTCCAAACAGCCCCAGCATTTT; CDR3 protein: CASSPSGMVSKQPQHF
J gene: TRBJ1-6; clone size: -; D gene: -; V gene: TRBV11-2; CDR3 DNA: TGTGTCAGCAGCCTAACCTCGGGGAATAATTCACCCCTCCACTTC; CDR3 protein: CVSSLTSGNNSPLHF
J gene: TRBJ2-1; clone size: -; D gene: -; V gene: TRBV30; CDR3 DNA: TGTGCCTGGAGTGTACTACCGTGGCCGAGGCAGTTCTTC; CDR3 protein: CAWSVLPWPRQFF
J gene: TRBJ2-1; clone size: -; D gene: -; V gene: TRBV11-3; CDR3 DNA: TGTGCCAGCAGCTTCCATTATAGTCTTGCCTACAATGAGCAATTCTTC; CDR3 protein: CASSFHYSLAYNEQFF
J gene: TRBJ1-5; clone size: -; D gene: TRBD1; V gene: TRBV7-9; CDR3 DNA: TGTGCCATCAGCTCATCGGACAGGTTGGATCAGCCCCAGCATTTT; CDR3 protein: CAISSSDRLDQPQHF
J gene: TRBJ2-1; clone size: -; D gene: -; V gene: TRBV10-1; CDR3 DNA: TGCGCCAGCAGTGAGAGCTGCAACTACAATGAGCAGTTCTTC; CDR3 protein: CASSESCNYNEQFF
J gene: TRBJ1-3; clone size: -; D gene: TRBD1; V gene: TRBV25-1; CDR3 DNA: TGTGCCAGCTGTGAATACCGGACAGGGGGCTCTGGAAACACCATATATTTT; CDR3 protein: CASCEYRTGGSGNTIYF
J gene: TRBJ2-1; clone size: -; D gene: -; V gene: TRBV10-3; CDR3 DNA: TGTGACATCAGTGCAGGGGATAGAGATGAGCAGTTCTTC; CDR3 protein: CDISAGDRDEQFF
J gene: TRBJ2-7; clone size: -; D gene: TRBD1; V gene: TRBV12-3/TRBV12-4; CDR3 DNA: TGTGCCAGCAATATGGGGACAGGGGGGTCCTACAAGCAGTACTTC; CDR3 protein: CASNMGTGGSYKQYF
J gene: TRBJ2-1; clone size: medium-sized; D gene: TRBD1; V gene: TRBV11-1; CDR3 DNA: TGTGCCAGCAGCCCGCGGACAGGTACCTACAATGAGCAGTTCTTC; CDR3 protein: CASSPRTGTYNEQFF
J gene: TRBJ1-2; clone size: -; D gene: -; V gene: TRBV24-1; CDR3 DNA: TGTGTCACCAGTGATGGGAATGGCTATGGCTACACCTTC; CDR3 protein: CVTSDGNGYGYTF
J gene: TRBJ2-1; clone size: -; D gene: TRBD2; V gene: TRBV19; CDR3 DNA: TGTGCCACCTCCCTGTCTAGCGGGGGGTTTAATGAGCAGTTCTTC; CDR3 protein: CATSLSSGGFNEQFF
J gene: TRBJ1-1; clone size: -; D gene: -; V gene: TRBV4-1; CDR3 DNA: TGTGCCAGCACTGATCGTCTTGAAGCTTTCTTT; CDR3 protein: CASTDRLEAFF
J gene: TRBJ2-7; clone size: -; D gene: TRBD1; V gene: TRBV11-3; CDR3 DNA: TGTTCCAGAAGTCCCGGACAGGGTTCCTACGAGCAGTACTTC; CDR3 protein: CSRSPGQGSYEQYF
J gene: TRBJ2-6; clone size: -; D gene: -; V gene: TRBV12-3/TRBV12-4; CDR3 DNA: TGTGCCAGCAGTCCTCACCGCTCTGGGCCCAACGTCCCGACTTTC; CDR3 protein: CASSPHRSGPNVPTF
J gene: TRBJ2-3; clone size: -; D gene: -; V gene: TRBV12-5; CDR3 DNA: TGTGTTAGTGGTTTCCTTCAGCCGCGCACAGATACGCAATATTTT; CDR3 protein: CVSGFLQPRTDTQYF
J gene: TRBJ1-4; clone size: many; D gene: -; V gene: TRBV7-9; CDR3 DNA: TGTGCCAGCAGCTCGACAGTTAATAATGAAAAACTGTTTTTT; CDR3 protein: CASSSTVNNEKLFF
J gene: TRBJ1-2; clone size: -; D gene: -; V gene: TRBV29-1; CDR3 DNA: TGCAGTGTTGCCTCCCCGAGGGCTTCCTATGGCTACACCTTC; CDR3 protein: CSVASPRASYGYTF
J gene: TRBJ2-7; clone size: -; D gene: -; V gene: TRBV28; CDR3 DNA: TGTGCCAGCAGTTTGAGTGAGAGCTACGAGCAATACTTC; CDR3 protein: CASSLSESYEQYF
J gene: TRBJ2-5; clone size: -; D gene: -; V gene: TRBV5-6; CDR3 DNA: TGTGCCAGCAGCTTGATCCGAAGGGAGACCCAGTACTTC; CDR3 protein: CASSLIRRETQYF
J gene: TRBJ1-6; clone size: -; D gene: -; V gene: TRBV6-5; CDR3 DNA: TGTGCCAGCAGGCCGAGGGATAGCTCCTATAATTCACTCCTTCACTTT; CDR3 protein: CASRPRDSSYNSLLHF
J gene: TRBJ2-5; clone size: -; D gene: -; V gene: TRBV10-3; CDR3 DNA: TGTGTCGTCGTCGAATCTCCAGGGAAAGAGACCCAGTACTTC; CDR3 protein: CVVVESPGKETQYF
J gene: TRBJ2-3; clone size: many; D gene: TRBD2; V gene: TRBV2; CDR3 DNA: TGTGCCAGCAGTGAGCGGGGGACTAGCGTTCCAGATACGCAGTATTTT; CDR3 protein: CASSERGTSVPDTQYF
J gene: TRBJ2-1; clone size: few; D gene: -; V gene: TRBV11-2; CDR3 DNA: TGTACCAGCAGCATAGGACTTAACAATGAGCAGTTCTTC; CDR3 protein: CTSSIGLNNEQFF
J gene: TRBJ1-5; clone size: medium-sized; D gene: TRBD1; V gene: TRBV6-5; CDR3 DNA: TGTGCCAGCAGATCGGGACAGGGTATTCAGCCCCAGCATTTT; CDR3 protein: CASRSGQGIQPQHF
J gene: TRBJ1-5; clone size: -; D gene: -; V gene: TRBV28; CDR3 DNA: TGTGCCAGCAGTCGGTCGCGGCGAACTGAGCAGCCCCAGCATTTT; CDR3 protein: CASSRSRRTEQPQHF
J gene: TRBJ1-6; clone size: -; D gene: -; V gene: TRBV4-1; CDR3 DNA: TGCGCCAACAGCCGAGCGGGGGGGAATAATTCACCCCTCCACTTT; CDR3 protein: CANSRAGGNNSPLHF
J gene: TRBJ2-7; clone size: -; D gene: -; V gene: TRBV7-9; CDR3 DNA: TGTACCAGCAGCTTTCGGAACTACGAGCAGTACTTC; CDR3 protein: CTSSFRNYEQYF
J gene: TRBJ2-2; clone size: -; D gene: TRBD2; V gene: TRBV29-1; CDR3 DNA: TGCAGTGTTGGTCGGGAGGGAGGCACCGGGGAGCTGTTTTTT; CDR3 protein: CSVGREGGTGELFF
J gene: TRBJ1-5; clone size: -; D gene: TRBD1; V gene: TRBV12-3/TRBV12-4; CDR3 DNA: TGTGTCAGCAGTTCCACAGGGGTTCGTCAGTCCCAGCATTTT; CDR3 protein: CVSSSTGVRQSQHF
J gene: TRBJ2-3; clone size: -; D gene: TRBD1; V gene: TRBV6-1; CDR3 DNA: TGTGCCAGCGACGGGACAGGGACAGATACACAGTATTTT; CDR3 protein: CASDGTGTDTQYF
J gene: TRBJ2-7; clone size: -; D gene: -; V gene: TRBV5-4; CDR3 DNA: TGTGCCAGCAGCACGGATCACTACGAGCACTATTTC; CDR3 protein: CASSTDHYEHYF
J gene: TRBJ1-1; clone size: -; D gene: -; V gene: TRBV4-1; CDR3 DNA: TGCGCCAACGGCCAAGGTGGAGGGAAGACTGAAGCTTTCTTT; CDR3 protein: CANGQGGGKTEAFF
J gene: TRBJ1-5; clone size: many; D gene: -; V gene: TRBV5-6; CDR3 DNA: TGTGCCAGCAGCTTGAGGAGTTCGGGTTATAGCAATCAGCCCCAGCATTTT; CDR3 protein: CASSLRSSGYSNQPQHF
J gene: TRBJ1-6; clone size: -; D gene: -; V gene: TRBV11-2; CDR3 DNA: TGTACCAGCAGCTCAGCATTAGGGACAAACCGGAGTTCACCCCTCCGCTTT; CDR3 protein: CTSSSALGTNRSSPLRF
J gene: TRBJ2-2; clone size: -; D gene: TRBD1; V gene: TRBV4-1; CDR3 DNA: TGCGCCAGCACCCCCGGCCCATTAGACAGGGAAGGGTCCGGGGAGCTGCTTTTC; CDR3 protein: CASTPGPLDREGSGELLF
J gene: TRBJ2-1; clone size: -; D gene: TRBD2; V gene: TRBV20-1; CDR3 DNA: TGCAGTGCTGCCAGCGGGAGTAGGAATGAGCAGTTCTTC; CDR3 protein: CSAASGSRNEQFF
J gene: TRBJ2-3; clone size: many; D gene: TRBD1; V gene: TRBV12-3/TRBV12-4; CDR3 DNA: TGTGCCAGCAGTCCCCGACAGGGGCTAGATACAGATACGCAGTATTTT; CDR3 protein: CASSPRQGLDTDTQYF
J gene: TRBJ2-5; clone size: once; D gene: -; V gene: TRBV6-5; CDR3 DNA: TGTGCTACAGGATTACAAAATGAGACACAGTACTTC; CDR3 protein: CATGLQNETQYF